This passage covers 24 T cell receptor beta chains from one sample sequenced in a study of shared clonotypes between healthy human individuals. Clones were read by immunoSEQ multiplex PCR, and TCRdb kept only the in-frame ones, dropping some. This sample has some 660,000 clones; approximately 73% occur once, and the top ten carry around 1.7%. The material sequenced was memory CD4+ T cells sorted from blood. Subset denoted: CD45RA-negative fraction. The receptors stem from a woman aged 30 to 39 in good health.

This clone was counted a single time. The chain recombines TRBV10-2 with TRBJ2-3; 8 bases align to TRBD1. Looked up from germline, CDR1 is WSHSY and CDR2 is SAAADI. V shed 6 bases and J 2 bases; nucleotides not matched to a gene: 7. The CDR3 runs 15 residues. The CDR3 sequence: CASRDRVLYTDTQYF. The CDR3 DNA reads TGCGCCAGCAGGGACAGGGTGTTATACACAGATACGCAGTATTTT.

With regard to this clone: The sample carries other DNA sequences with the same CDR3. The chain uses TRBV7-2 and TRBJ1-5, with D unresolved. Germline loops: CDR1 SGHTA, CDR2 FQGNSA. This CDR3 comprises 14 residues. Trimming shortened V by 2 bases and J by 1 base, and 6 bases separated the two germline ends. CDR3 amino acids: CASSLYGSNQPQHF. CDR3 nucleotide sequence: TGTGCCAGCAGCTTATACGGGAGCAATCAGCCCCAGCATTTT.

V usage is TRBV28 and J usage is TRBJ2-1, with D perhaps TRBD2 (6 bases). The CDR3 is 14 residues long. V was shortened by 4 bases and J by 2 bases, with 9 bases between the two germline ends. CDR1 and CDR2 from the germline V gene are MDHEN and SYDVKM. The CDR3 loop reads CASSSRTTYNEQFF. The CDR3 DNA follows: TGTGCCAGCAGTTCACGGACTACCTACAATGAGCAGTTCTTC.

The CDR3 coding sequence is TGTGCCACCAGCAGAGGTGGGAGCGGCCACGAGCAGTACTTC. Translating gives CATSRGGSGHEQYF. The chain is built from TRBV15 and TRBJ2-7, with D possibly TRBD2 on 5 matching bases. This CDR3 is 14 amino acids long. Germline CDR1 LNHNV, CDR2 YYDKDF (reference sequence). Between the trimmed V and J ends, which lost 1 base and 5 bases, there was a span of 12 bases.

As regards this clone: This CDR3 is also generated by other DNA sequences in the sample. CDR3 protein: CASSPGTGNTEAFF. For the CDR3, the DNA is TGTGCCAGCTCACCAGGGACAGGGAACACTGAAGCTTTCTTT. This chain uses TRBV18 with TRBJ1-1; 8 bases line up with TRBD1. Germline V gene sequence: CDR1 KGHSH, CDR2 LQKENI. The CDR3 totals 14 residues. The V and J ends lost 2 bases and 1 base, in that order; junction bases with no gene match: 0.

The rearrangement uses TRBV9 and TRBJ2-7, with TRBD2 identical over 10 bases. After removal of 6 bases from V and 1 base from J, the junction contained 1 base not matched to a gene. CDR1 is SGDLS and CDR2 is YYNGEE in the germline V gene. This CDR3 is built from 13 residues. Written as DNA, the CDR3 is TGTGCCAGCAAGCGGGAGGGATCCTACGAGCAGTACTTC. Its protein is CASKREGSYEQYF.

This clone was seen once. Just one base apart from a much larger clone, this may be a read error. The gene calls are TRBV6-5 and TRBJ1-5; no clear D gene. The CDR3 runs to 12 residues. The V end was cut by 7 bases, the J end by 2 bases, with 6 bases between. CDR1 and CDR2 (germline): MNHEY, SVGAGI. For the CDR3, the DNA is TGTGCCAGCAACGTGGGCAATCAGCCCCAGCATTTT. Residues: CASNVGNQPQHF.

The rearrangement links TRBV25-1 to TRBJ2-2, with 7 bases that match TRBD1. Germline CDR1 MGHDK, CDR2 SYGVNS. CDR3 length equals 14 residues. J was trimmed by 1 base and V by 7 bases; bases with no gene match: 3. CDR3 protein: CASTRTGNTGELFF. CDR3 DNA sequence: TGTGCCAGCACCCGGACAGGGAACACCGGGGAGCTGTTTTTT.

This clone has only a few counts. The same CDR3 arises from other DNA sequences in this sample as well. The chain joins TRBV2 to TRBJ2-1, with no clear D. The CDR3 length is 10 residues. Between the trimmed V and J ends, which lost 7 bases and 9 bases, there was a span of 7 bases. Per germline, CDR1 SNHLY and CDR2 FYNNEI. CDR3 bases: TGTGCCAGCAATGACCGTGAGCAGTTCTTC. It encodes CASNDREQFF. The full variable domain, with the rest looked up from reference TRBV2 and TRBJ2-1, is EPEVTQTPSHQVTQMGQEVILRCVPISNHLYFYWYRQILGQKVEFLVSFYNNEISEKSEIFDDQFSVERPDGSNFTLKIRSTKLEDSAMYFCASNDREQFFGPGTRLTVL.

The CDR3 nucleotides read TGTGCCAGCAGCCTACGGACTAGCGGAGGGCGCTTCACCGGGGAGCTGTTTTTT. Protein sequence: CASSLRTSGGRFTGELFF. The chain carries TRBV7-8 and TRBJ2-2; 10 bases match TRBD2. The CDR3 spans 18 residues. CDR1 and CDR2 from the germline V gene are SGHVS and FQNEAQ. V shed 5 bases and J 4 bases; nucleotides not matched to a gene: 13.

The V and J genes are TRBV11-2 and TRBJ2-7; 7 bases agree with TRBD1. The germline CDR1 and CDR2 sequences are SGHAT and FQNNGV. The CDR3 loop spans 14 amino acids. Unmatched junction bases numbered 5, after V lost 3 bases and J lost 3 bases. The CDR3 spells CASSFGQVYYEQYF. In nucleotides, the CDR3 is TGTGCCAGCAGCTTCGGACAGGTCTACTACGAGCAGTACTTC.

This clone was seen more than once but under ten times. This sequence joins TRBV10-3 and TRBJ2-5; D not resolved. This CDR3 has 14 amino acids. Germline assignment: CDR1 ENHRY and CDR2 SYGVKD. The V end was cut by 5 bases, the J end by 1 base, with 11 bases between. The CDR3 coding sequence is TGTGCCATCAGTTTAGGCGTCAGCCAAGAGACCCAGTACTTC. Its translation is CAISLGVSQETQYF.

J is TRBJ1-3 and V is TRBV25-1, with a possible D match to TRBD1 (5 bases). There are 14 residues in the CDR3. Germline V lookup: CDR1 MGHDK, CDR2 SYGVNS. V was shortened by 6 bases and J by 8 bases, with 17 bases between the two germline ends. The CDR3: CASSPGDLWDTIYF. CDR3 bases: TGTGCCAGCAGCCCGGGGGATTTGTGGGACACCATATATTTT.

The chain is built from TRBV19 and TRBJ2-2, with 8 bases matching TRBD1. J was trimmed by 1 base and V by 8 bases; bases with no gene match: 6. The germline CDR1 and CDR2 sequences are LNHDA and SQIVND (reference sequence). The CDR3 is made up of 15 amino acids. CDR3 loop: CASGGQGKNTGELFF. CDR3 nucleotide sequence: TGTGCCAGTGGCGGACAGGGCAAGAACACCGGGGAGCTGTTTTTT.

J is TRBJ2-7 and V is TRBV27; D may be TRBD1 or TRBD2 (6 bases each). This CDR3 spans 16 amino acids. V shed 7 bases and J shed 1 base, with 20 bases lying between them. CDR1 is MNHEY and CDR2 is SMNVEV in the germline V gene (reference sequence). The DNA for the CDR3 is TGTGCCAGCACACAAGGTTGGGGGGCCTCTTCCTACGAGCAGTACTTC. Translated, it gives CASTQGWGASSYEQYF.

The table lists this clone with a few counts. The V gene is TRBV28, the J gene TRBJ1-2; D gene ambiguous. Germline values: CDR1 MDHEN, CDR2 SYDVKM. V lost 7 bases, J lost 6 bases, and 12 bases lay in between. CDR3 length equals 12 residues. The CDR3 protein is CASTGSENGYTF. The CDR3 nucleotides are TGTGCCAGCACAGGTTCAGAGAATGGCTACACCTTC.

The rearrangement uses TRBV19 and TRBJ1-1; D remains ambiguous. Looked up from germline, CDR1 is LNHDA and CDR2 is SQIVND (reference sequence). V lost 8 bases, J lost 1 base, and 14 bases lay in between. There are 14 residues in the CDR3. The CDR3 spells CASGARNKNTEAFF. In DNA, the CDR3 is TGTGCCAGTGGCGCCAGGAATAAGAACACTGAAGCTTTCTTT.

This rearrangement joins TRBV18 to TRBJ2-2; D not resolved. Trimming took 3 bases from V and 3 from J, leaving 5 bases between them. CDR3 length equals 13 residues. The germline V gene has CDR1 KGHSH and CDR2 LQKENI. The CDR3 nucleotides are TGTGCCAGCTCACCTACATACACCGGGGAGCTGTTTTTT. Amino acid sequence: CASSPTYTGELFF.

V gene TRBV6-5 combines with J gene TRBJ1-2, with TRBD1 as a possible D gene (5 bases). CDR1 and CDR2 from the germline V gene are MNHEY and SVGAGI. The CDR3 has 13 amino acids. The V end was cut by 6 bases, the J end by 4 bases, with 12 bases between. Here the CDR3 DNA reads TGTGCCAGCAGCCGGGACCAACCCTATGGCTACACCTTC. Protein: CASSRDQPYGYTF.

To note about this clone: This sample also contains other DNA sequences that code for the same CDR3. The rearrangement uses TRBV7-2 and TRBJ2-7, with TRBD2 identical over 9 bases. Trimming cost V 1 base and J 2 bases; bases outside gene matches: 3. This CDR3 is 15 amino acids long. The germline gives CDR1 SGHTA, CDR2 FQGNSA. The DNA of the CDR3 is TGTGCCAGCAGCTTAGGCGCGGGAGGGCCCTACGAGCAGTACTTC. Its translation: CASSLGAGGPYEQYF.

Only a few counts were recorded for this clone. This same CDR3 is encoded by further DNA sequences in the sample. The V gene is TRBV5-1, the J gene TRBJ2-6, with 9 bases matching TRBD1. This CDR3 comprises 17 residues. The junction had 4 bases not matched to a gene; V was cut back by 2 bases and J by 1 base. Germline V gives CDR1 SGHRS, CDR2 YFSETQ. CDR3 DNA sequence: TGCGCCAGCAGCTTTCCCGGGACAGGGTCTGGGGCCAACGTCCTGACTTTC. Protein sequence: CASSFPGTGSGANVLTF.

The V and J genes are TRBV19 and TRBJ2-6, with a possible D match to TRBD1 (6 bases). CDR1 is LNHDA and CDR2 is SQIVND in the germline V gene (reference sequence). The CDR3 sequence is 18 residues long. V gave up 4 bases and J gave up 0 bases, with 16 bases separating them. The CDR3 region is CASSKYGQPHSGANVLTF. The CDR3 DNA sequence: TGTGCCAGTAGTAAATACGGACAGCCACACTCTGGGGCCAACGTCCTGACTTTC.

The rearrangement links TRBV5-1 to TRBJ1-5, with no clear D. V was trimmed by 1 base and J by 0 bases, leaving 8 bases between them. CDR1 is SGHRS, CDR2 YFSETQ, per germline. The CDR3 runs to 15 residues. The CDR3 region has the DNA TGCGCCAGCAGCTTGTCTGGGAATAGCAATCAGCCCCAGCATTTT. Translating it yields CASSLSGNSNQPQHF.

The table lists this clone with a few counts. V gene TRBV19 combines with J gene TRBJ2-1; D perhaps matches TRBD2 (7 bases). Germline V CDR1 and CDR2: LNHDA, SQIVND (reference sequence). V lost 6 bases to trimming and J lost 9 bases, with 15 bases between them. CDR3 size: 13 residues. DNA for the CDR3: TGTGCCAGTAGCCCGACGGGGGGCCCTGAGCAGTTCTTC. Amino acid sequence: CASSPTGGPEQFF.